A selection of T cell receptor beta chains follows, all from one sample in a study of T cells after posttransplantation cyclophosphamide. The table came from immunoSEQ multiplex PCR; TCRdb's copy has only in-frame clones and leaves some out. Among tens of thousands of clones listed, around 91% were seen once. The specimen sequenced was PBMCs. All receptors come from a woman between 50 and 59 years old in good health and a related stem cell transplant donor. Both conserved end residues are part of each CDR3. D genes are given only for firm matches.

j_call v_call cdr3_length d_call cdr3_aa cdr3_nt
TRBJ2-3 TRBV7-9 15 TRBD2 CASSSSGGPADTQYF TGTGCCAGCAGCTCCAGCGGGGGGCCAGCAGATACGCAGTATTTT
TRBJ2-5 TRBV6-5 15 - CASSSIERFQEIQYF TGTGCCAGCAGTTCGATCGAGAGATTTCAAGAGATCCAGTACTTC
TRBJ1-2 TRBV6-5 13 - CASSYGSGYGYTF TGTGCCAGCAGTTACGGGTCAGGCTATGGCTACACCTTC
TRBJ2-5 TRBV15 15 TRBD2 CATSTGLAGAETQYF TGTGCCACCAGCACCGGACTAGCGGGAGCAGAGACCCAGTACTTC
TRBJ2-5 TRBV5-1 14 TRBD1 CASSLPGQGAVAYF TGCGCCAGCAGCTTGCCGGGACAGGGGGCCGTAGCGTACTTC
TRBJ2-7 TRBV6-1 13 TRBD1 CASSDLQGYEQYF TGTGCCAGCAGTGACTTACAGGGGTACGAGCAGTACTTC
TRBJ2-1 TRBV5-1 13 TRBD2 CASSLGLADEQFF TGCGCCAGCAGCTTGGGACTAGCGGATGAGCAGTTCTTC
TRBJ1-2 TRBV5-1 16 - CASSLELGSATGGYTF TGCGCCAGCAGCTTAGAGCTGGGGAGCGCTACTGGTGGCTACACCTTC
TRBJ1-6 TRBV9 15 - CASSVGEILNSPLHF TGTGCCAGCAGCGTAGGAGAAATACTTAATTCACCCCTCCACTTT
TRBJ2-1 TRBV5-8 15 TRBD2 CASSSGTSGNNEQFF TGTGCCAGCAGCTCGGGGACTAGCGGAAACAATGAGCAGTTCTTC